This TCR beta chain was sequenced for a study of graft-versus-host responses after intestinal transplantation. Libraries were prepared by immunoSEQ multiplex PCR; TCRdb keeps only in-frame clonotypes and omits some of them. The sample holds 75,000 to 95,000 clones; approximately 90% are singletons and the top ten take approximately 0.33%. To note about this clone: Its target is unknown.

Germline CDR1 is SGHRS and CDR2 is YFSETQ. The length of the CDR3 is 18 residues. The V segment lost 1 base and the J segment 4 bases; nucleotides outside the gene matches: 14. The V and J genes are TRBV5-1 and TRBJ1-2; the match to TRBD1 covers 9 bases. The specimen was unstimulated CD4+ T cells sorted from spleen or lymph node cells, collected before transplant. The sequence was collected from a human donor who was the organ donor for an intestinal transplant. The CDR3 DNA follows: TGCGCCAGCAGCTTGTCGACAGGGGGGATCTTAGTTGCCTATGGCTACACCTTC. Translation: CASSLSTGGILVAYGYTF. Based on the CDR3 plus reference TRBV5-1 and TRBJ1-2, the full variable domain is KAGVTQTPRYLIKTRGQQVTLSCSPISGHRSVSWYQQTPGQGLQFLFEYFSETQRNKGNFPGRFSGRQFSNSRSEMNVSTLELGDSALYLCASSLSTGGILVAYGYTFGSGTRLTVV.